This T cell receptor beta chain derives from a study of control samples from healthy donors and cancer patients. Germline-derived CDR1 and CDR2 are SGHDT and YYEEEE. V dropped 4 bases and J dropped 6 bases, with 16 bases sitting between them. CDR3 size: 15 residues. Assay used: immunoSEQ multiplex PCR; TCRdb lists only in-frame clones, some missing. Of some 82,000 clones listed, about 87% are singletons. This TCR came from a man aged 50 or older in good health. The sequenced material came from blood. The chain is built from TRBV5-6 and TRBJ2-2, with D maybe TRBD1 (5 bases). The CDR3 nucleotides read TGTGCCAGCAGCACGGAAGGGGTTCGGTCCGGGGAGCTGTTTTTT. Amino acid sequence: CASSTEGVRSGELFF.